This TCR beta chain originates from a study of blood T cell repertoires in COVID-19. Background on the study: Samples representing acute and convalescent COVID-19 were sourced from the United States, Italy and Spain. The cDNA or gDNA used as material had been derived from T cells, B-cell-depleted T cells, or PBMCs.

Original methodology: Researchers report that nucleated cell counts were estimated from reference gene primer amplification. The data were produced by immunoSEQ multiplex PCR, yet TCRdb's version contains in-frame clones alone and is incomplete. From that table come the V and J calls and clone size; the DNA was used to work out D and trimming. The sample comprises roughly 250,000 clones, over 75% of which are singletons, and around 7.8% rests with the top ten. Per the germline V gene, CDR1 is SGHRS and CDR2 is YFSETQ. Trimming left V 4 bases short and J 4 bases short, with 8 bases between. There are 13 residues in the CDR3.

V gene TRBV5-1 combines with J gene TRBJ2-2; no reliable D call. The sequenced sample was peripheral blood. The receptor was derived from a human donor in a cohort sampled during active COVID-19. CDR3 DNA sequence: TGCGCCAGCAGCCTACGCTCCACCGGGGAGCTGTTTTTT. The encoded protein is CASSLRSTGELFF.